This T cell receptor beta chain was sequenced in a study of blood T cell repertoires in COVID-19. Turning to the study itself: In each case, the material was cDNA or gDNA derived from T cells, B-cell-depleted T cells, or PBMCs.

V was pared by 3 bases and J by 4 bases, with 3 bases of the junction left unmatched. The CDR3 is made up of 14 amino acids. Per the germline V gene, CDR1 is MNHNS and CDR2 is SASEGT. Profiling relied on immunoSEQ multiplex PCR, and the TCRdb table lists in-frame clones only, not all of them. The sample holds over 45,000 clones; roughly 87% are singletons and the top ten take under 45%. Source material: peripheral blood. The genes are TRBV6-1 and TRBJ1-2; 9 bases align to TRBD1. This TCR derives from a woman aged 55-75 years with COVID-19, enrolled during active disease. Here the CDR3 reads CASSEGQGAYGYTF. CDR3 DNA sequence: TGTGCCAGCAGTGAGGGACAGGGTGCCTATGGCTACACCTTC.